The source of this T cell receptor (beta chain) is a study of beta chain features in type 1 diabetes. Study-level background: Regarding age, gender and cell yields, patients proved similar to healthy donors.

Cells sorted by CD45RO/CCR7/CD25/CD127/CD95/CD27 comprised CD4+ naive, central memory, regulatory and stem cell-like memory cells. Purities over 95% were achieved in all sorted populations. The whole isolated RNA underwent reverse transcription, so sequencing captured expressed TCRB transcripts. Clones were sequenced by immunoSEQ multiplex PCR, and TCRdb holds only the in-frame ones, with some missing. The sample includes 400,000 to 600,000 clones, roughly 31% seen only once; the top ten take more than 0.055%. Study results and limitations: In type 1 diabetes patients, VDJ junctions had fewer insertions; deletions at these junctions were more frequent.

Regarding this clone: No antigen is known for it.

Trimming cost V 0 bases and J 8 bases, with 10 bases left between them. The germline gives CDR1 SGHTA, CDR2 FQGTGA. The CDR3 is 13 amino acids. The source is a young man in good health. The chain has TRBV7-3 and TRBJ1-2; D might be TRBD1 (5 bases). The specimen sequenced was naive CD4+ T cells from blood. The CDR3 loop is CASSLTQGGGYTF. Here the CDR3 DNA reads TGTGCCAGCAGCTTAACCCAGGGAGGAGGCTACACCTTC.